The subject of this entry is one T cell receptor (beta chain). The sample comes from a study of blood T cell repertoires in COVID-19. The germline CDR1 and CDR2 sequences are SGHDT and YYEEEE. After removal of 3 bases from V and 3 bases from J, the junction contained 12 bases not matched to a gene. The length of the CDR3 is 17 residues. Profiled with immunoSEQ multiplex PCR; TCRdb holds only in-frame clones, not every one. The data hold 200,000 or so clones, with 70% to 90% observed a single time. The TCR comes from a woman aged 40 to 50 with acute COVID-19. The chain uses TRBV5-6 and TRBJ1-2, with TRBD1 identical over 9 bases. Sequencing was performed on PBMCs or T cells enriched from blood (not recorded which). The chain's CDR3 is CASSSGQGLSGDYGYTF. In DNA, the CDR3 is TGTGCCAGCAGCTCGGGACAGGGTTTGAGCGGTGACTATGGCTACACCTTC.